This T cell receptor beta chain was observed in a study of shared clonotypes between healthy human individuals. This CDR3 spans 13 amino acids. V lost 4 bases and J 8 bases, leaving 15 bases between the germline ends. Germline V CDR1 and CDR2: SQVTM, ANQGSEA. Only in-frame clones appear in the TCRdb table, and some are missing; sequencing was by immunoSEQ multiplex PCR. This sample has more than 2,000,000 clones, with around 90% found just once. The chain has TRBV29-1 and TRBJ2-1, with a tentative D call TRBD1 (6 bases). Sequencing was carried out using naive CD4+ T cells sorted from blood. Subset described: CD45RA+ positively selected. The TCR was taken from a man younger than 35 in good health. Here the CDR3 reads CSVGRAGVDEQFF. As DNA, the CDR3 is TGCAGCGTTGGCCGGGCAGGGGTGGATGAGCAGTTCTTC.